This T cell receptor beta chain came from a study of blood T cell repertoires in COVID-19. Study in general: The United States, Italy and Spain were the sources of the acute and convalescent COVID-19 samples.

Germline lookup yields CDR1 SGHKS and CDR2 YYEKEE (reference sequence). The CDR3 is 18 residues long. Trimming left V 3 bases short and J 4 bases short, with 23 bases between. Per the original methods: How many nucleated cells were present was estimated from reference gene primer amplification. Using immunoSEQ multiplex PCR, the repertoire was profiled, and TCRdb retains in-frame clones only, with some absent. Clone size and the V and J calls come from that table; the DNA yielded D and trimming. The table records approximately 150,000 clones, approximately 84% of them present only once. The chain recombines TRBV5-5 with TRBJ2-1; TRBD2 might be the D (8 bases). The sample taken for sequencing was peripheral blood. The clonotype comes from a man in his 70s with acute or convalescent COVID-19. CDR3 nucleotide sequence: TGTGCCAGCAGCTGGGGGACAGAAAGACTAGCGCCATACAATGAGCAGTTCTTC. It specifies CASSWGTERLAPYNEQFF.